This paragraph reports one T cell receptor (beta chain). As yet, its antigen is unknown. Sequencing was performed with immunoSEQ multiplex PCR; in TCRdb, only in-frame clones are kept and a portion is missing. Of 95,000 to 150,000 clones in the sample, around 91% were seen once. CDR1 GTSNPN and CDR2 SVGIG come from the germline V gene (reference sequence). The V gene end was trimmed by 2 bases and the J gene end by 1 base; junction bases not matched to a gene: 9. The CDR3 is 17 amino acids. The data were obtained in a study of T cell responses to AZD1222 COVID-19 vaccine. Study-level background: Second-dose intervals of approximately 4 or approximately 12 weeks were pooled.

Study findings and constraints: Once two AZD1222 doses were given, Spike-specific TCR breadth and depth went up. Along spike, vaccine-associated CD4 TCRs were found throughout, with dominance at 160-218 and 743-854.

This chain uses TRBV30 with TRBJ2-7; 12 bases are shared with TRBD2. Sequenced here: peripheral blood, sampled on day 0 of AZD1222 vaccination. The TCR sequence derives from an adult in good health. CDR3 DNA: TGTGCCTGGAGTCGGACTAGCGGGGTCGAGTGGTCCTACGAGCAGTACTTC. As protein: CAWSRTSGVEWSYEQYF.